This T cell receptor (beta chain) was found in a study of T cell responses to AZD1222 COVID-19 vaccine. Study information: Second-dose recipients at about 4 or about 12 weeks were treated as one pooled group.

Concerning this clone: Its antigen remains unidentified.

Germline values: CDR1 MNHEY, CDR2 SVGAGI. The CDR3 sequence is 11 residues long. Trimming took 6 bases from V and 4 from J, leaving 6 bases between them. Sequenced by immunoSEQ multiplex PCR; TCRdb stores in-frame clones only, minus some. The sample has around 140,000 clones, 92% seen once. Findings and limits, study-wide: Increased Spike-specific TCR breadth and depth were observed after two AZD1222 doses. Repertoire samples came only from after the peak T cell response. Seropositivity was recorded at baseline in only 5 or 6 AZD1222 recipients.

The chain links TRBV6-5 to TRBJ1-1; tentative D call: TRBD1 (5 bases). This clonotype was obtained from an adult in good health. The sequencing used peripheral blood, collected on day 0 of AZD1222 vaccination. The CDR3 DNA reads TGTGCCAGCAGGAGGGGCACTGAAGCTTTCTTT. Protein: CASRRGTEAFF.